The T cell receptor (beta chain) described here comes from a study of blood T cell repertoires in COVID-19. Generated by immunoSEQ multiplex PCR, the TCRdb table keeps only in-frame clones and is missing some. The data show about 64,000 clones, 85% to 90% seen once. Trimming took off 1 base at V and 3 bases at J, with 6 bases between the two ends. The germline V gene encodes CDR1 SGHAT and CDR2 FQNNGV. The CDR3 is 13 residues long. This sequence was found in a man in his fifties or sixties with active COVID-19. The source material was peripheral blood. The chain joins TRBV11-2 to TRBJ1-2; weak D call: TRBD1 (5 bases). The CDR3 spells CASSLGQYYGYTF. CDR3 DNA sequence: TGTGCCAGCAGCTTAGGACAGTACTATGGCTACACCTTC.